This TCR beta chain comes out of a study of identical twins listed by TCRdb under 2016. About the investigation overall: To test whether fetal clonotypes persist, the study used deep sequencing on TCR alpha and beta repertoires from monozygotic twins, unrelated adults of various ages, and cord blood. Replicate twin experiments were performed at different times using different library preparation protocols to rule out contamination. Summary of the overall study and its limitations: Zero-insertion analyses could be partly confounded by invariant T cells such as MAIT and iNKT, although diverse VJ usage argued against such confounding for most clonotypes. Because the same donors could not be followed over many years, the conclusions relied on cross-sectional statistical analysis. Compared with coincidental sharing between unrelated individuals, out-of-frame TCR alpha sequences shared between twins showed an excess of sequences with low generation probability. Fewer insertions were carried by abundant cord blood beta clonotypes, a similar but weaker trend appeared in young adult naive repertoires, and no such trend appeared in memory repertoires. The excess sharing between twins in beta out-of-frame sequences was weaker because fewer shared sequences reduced the signal-to-noise ratio. Out-of-frame TCR alpha sharing in monozygotic twins was systematically underestimated by recombination models, whereas sharing between unrelated individuals was in agreement with the recombination models.

Library preparation was by 5' RACE. TCRdb records Illumina HiSeq 2000 as the sequencer. Template switching added a universal primer binding site, and the final cDNA carried a unique molecular identifier that allowed TCR cDNA molecules to be counted accurately. First-strand cDNA for TCR alpha and beta chains was synthesized from specific primers in the conserved constant-segment region. To control for contamination, every cDNA library was double barcoded, receiving both a SMART-Mk sample barcode and Illumina barcodes. TruSeq adapter sequences along with Illumina sample barcodes were introduced in two successive PCR steps. The Illumina HiSeq platform was used with custom primers to sequence TCR alpha and beta cDNA libraries. In the source study's methods: MiGEC was used to process raw reads and extract unique molecular identifiers, and MiXCR was used to find CDR3 positions. Recombination models were inferred per individual with the repgenHMM and IGoR tools using an EM algorithm. The tcR package in R was used for shared clonotype analysis, with sharing normalized by the product of cloneset sizes. To study raw recombination free of thymic and clonal selection effects, out-of-frame nonproductive sequences were analyzed. TCRdb applied fastp at Q25 and MiXCR to the public reads, then kept only in-frame beta chains. Each CDR3 protein gets just one entry, which takes the most common genes and DNA from the rows behind it. TCRdb's processing, not the authors', yielded these V and J calls. Within this sample are about 1.7 million distinct CDR3 sequences, with about 32% of them counted one time only. The biggest ten clones account for 0.25% to 0.3% of the sample.

Every donor in the study was a healthy Caucasian. This clonotype has more than one count but fewer than ten. Its antigen has not been determined. No per-base quality is available; no much larger clone lies one base away. The CDR3 has 15 amino acids, counting the end cysteine and phenylalanine. Solely the CDR3 DNA is kept, with 45 bases framed from the first base. The junction carries 12 bases between V and J, which are trimmed by 0 bases and 2 bases respectively. The germline V gene provides CDR1 SGHRS and CDR2 YFSETQ. The clonotype was recovered from a newborn girl in good health. The sequence joins TRBV5-1 to TRBJ2-7; possibly the D gene is TRBD2, per 6 matching bases. The sequencing sample was made of cord blood. The CDR3 region: CASSLVVAATYEQYF. The nucleotides read TGCGCCAGCAGCTTGGTTGTAGCGGCAACCTACGAGCAGTACTTC.